The T cell receptor (beta chain) under discussion was sequenced for a study of cytomegalovirus exposure and HLA in healthy donors. Generated by immunoSEQ multiplex PCR, the TCRdb table keeps only in-frame clones and is missing some. The sample includes over 150,000 clones, more than 80% of them seen just once. It was the approximately 110-subject validation cohort, separate from the approximately 670-subject first cohort, to which the donors belonged. Regarding the study as a whole: Confirmation in vitro established that three CMV-associated chains were specific for CMV antigens. According to a subsequent analysis, TCR clusters identified in the first cohort showed a tendency to co-occur across the 100 to 150 validation repertoires. Published work reported that the classifier diagnosed cytomegalovirus status with high specificity and sensitivity.

Trimming took off 6 bases at V and 2 bases at J, with 10 bases between the two ends. This CDR3 is built from 13 residues. Germline values: CDR1 LGHNA, CDR2 YNFKEQ. On this clone: Its antigen is not identified.

The chain carries TRBV4-2 and TRBJ2-5, with D unclear. The receptor was derived from a woman in her late teens or twenties in good health and CMV-seropositive. Sequencing was performed on PBMCs. DNA for the CDR3: TGTGCCAGCAGAAGCAGCGTGCAAGAGACCCAGTACTTC. This gives the protein CASRSSVQETQYF.